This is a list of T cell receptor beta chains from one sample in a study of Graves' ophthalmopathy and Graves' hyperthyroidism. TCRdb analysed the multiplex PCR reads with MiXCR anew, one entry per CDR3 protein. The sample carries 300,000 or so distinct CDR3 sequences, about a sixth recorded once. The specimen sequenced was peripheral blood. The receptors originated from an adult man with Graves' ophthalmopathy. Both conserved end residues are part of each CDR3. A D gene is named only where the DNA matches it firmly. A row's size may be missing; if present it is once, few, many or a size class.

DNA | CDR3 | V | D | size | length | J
TGTGCCAGCACGCTACAGGGTTCACCCCTCCACTTT | CASTLQGSPLHF | TRBV12-3/TRBV12-4 | - | many | 12 | TRBJ1-6
TGTGCCAGCAGCTTAAAGCGGGAGGACTACGAGCAGTACTTC | CASSLKREDYEQYF | TRBV7-8 | TRBD2 | many | 14 | TRBJ2-7
TGTGCCAGCAGCCTAAGCGGAGGGCCGCCCTACGAGCAGTACTTC | CASSLSGGPPYEQYF | TRBV3-1 | - | - | 15 | TRBJ2-7
TGTGCCAGCAGTTACTCGATAAAGTCCTACGAGCAGTACTTC | CASSYSIKSYEQYF | TRBV6-5 | - | few | 14 | TRBJ2-7
TGTGCCAGCAGCCACGGACAAGCCACTGAAGCTTTCTTT | CASSHGQATEAFF | TRBV6-2/TRBV6-3 | - | many | 13 | TRBJ1-1
TGCGCCAGCAGTCTAGCGGGAGGCGTTGGCACCGGGGAGCTGTTTTTT | CASSLAGGVGTGELFF | TRBV5-1 | TRBD2 | many | 16 | TRBJ2-2
TGTGCCAGCAGTTCCCGATCCAGCGGGAACAACCAGTACTTC | CASSSRSSGNNQYF | TRBV6-2/TRBV6-3 | TRBD2 | many | 14 | TRBJ2-5
TGTGCCAGCAGCTTAGCTTTGGGGACCTACGAGCAGTACTTC | CASSLALGTYEQYF | TRBV7-8 | - | many | 14 | TRBJ2-7
TGTGCCAGCAGCGCGGGACTAGTGGAGACCCAGTACTTC | CASSAGLVETQYF | TRBV7-9 | TRBD2 | - | 13 | TRBJ2-5
TGTGCCAGCAGTCTGACATGGAACACCGGGGAGCTGTTTTTT | CASSLTWNTGELFF | TRBV27 | - | many | 14 | TRBJ2-2
TGTGCCAGCAGTCTAGCCTCGAACACTGAAGCTTCCTTT | CASSLASNTEASF | TRBV6-2/TRBV6-3 | - | - | 13 | TRBJ1-1
TGCAGTGCTCTTAGCGGGGGGCGGTCAGATACGCAGTATTTT | CSALSGGRSDTQYF | TRBV20-1 | TRBD2 | many | 14 | TRBJ2-3
TGTGCCAGCAGTTATCTCAGAGGACAGGGGGCGTCTGGGACCCAGTACTTC | CASSYLRGQGASGTQYF | TRBV6-2/TRBV6-3 | TRBD1 | many | 17 | TRBJ2-5
TGTGCCAGCAGTGATCGTTCGGGGGGCCTCTATGGCTACACCTTC | CASSDRSGGLYGYTF | TRBV2 | - | many | 15 | TRBJ1-2
TGTGCCAGCAGACCCCGGACAGAAAACTATGGCTACACCTTC | CASRPRTENYGYTF | TRBV6-1 | - | many | 14 | TRBJ1-2
TGTGCCAGCAAGGGGGGGTTATGGCGAGAGACCCAGTACTTC | CASKGGLWRETQYF | TRBV7-2 | - | many | 14 | TRBJ2-5
TGTGCCAGCAGTCTGACTAGCGGGAGTTACGAGCAGTACTTC | CASSLTSGSYEQYF | TRBV5-1 | TRBD2 | many | 14 | TRBJ2-7
TGTGCCAGCAGCTTAGGCTCGGGGGACGGCAATCAGCCCCAGCATTTT | CASSLGSGDGNQPQHF | TRBV11-1 | - | many | 16 | TRBJ1-5
TGCGCCAGCAGTGAGGGGACGCCAGGCCAGCCCCAGCATTTT | CASSEGTPGQPQHF | TRBV10-1 | - | many | 14 | TRBJ1-5
TGTGCCAGCAGCCCGAGCGGACATCGGCCGCCCTACGAGCAGTACTTC | CASSPSGHRPPYEQYF | TRBV7-9 | - | many | 16 | TRBJ2-7
TGTGCCATCGGACTAGCGCGCAAAGAGACCCAGTACTTC | CAIGLARKETQYF | TRBV10-3 | TRBD2 | - | 13 | TRBJ2-5
TGCAGTGCCCATGGGACGGGTACCCAAGCGGAAAGCTACGAGCAGTACTTC | CSAHGTGTQAESYEQYF | TRBV20-1 | - | many | 17 | TRBJ2-7
TGTGCCTGGAGTCCGGGCTATGGCTACACCTTC | CAWSPGYGYTF | TRBV30 | - | - | 11 | TRBJ1-2
TGTGCCTCCCGGACAGGGCCCACTGAAGCTTTCTTT | CASRTGPTEAFF | TRBV30 | TRBD1 | many | 12 | TRBJ1-1
TGTGCCAGCAGTGTGGAAGGGTCCAACACTGAAGCTTTCTTT | CASSVEGSNTEAFF | TRBV2 | - | many | 14 | TRBJ1-1
TGTGCCAGCAGTTTTTCGACAGGGGGACAGACCCAGTACTTC | CASSFSTGGQTQYF | TRBV6-2/TRBV6-3 | TRBD1 | many | 14 | TRBJ2-5
TGTGCCATCAGTGATAGACAGGGCGGAAACACCATATATTTT | CAISDRQGGNTIYF | TRBV10-3 | TRBD1 | many | 14 | TRBJ1-3
TGTGCCAGCCAAGGACTTACTGACACCGGGGAGCTGTTTTTT | CASQGLTDTGELFF | TRBV12-3/TRBV12-4 | - | many | 14 | TRBJ2-2
TGTGCCAGCAGCGTAGCGGCGGGTACGGAGACCCAGTACTTC | CASSVAAGTETQYF | TRBV9 | - | many | 14 | TRBJ2-5
TGTGCCAGCAGTCCTAGCGTAGAAGAGACCCAGTACTTC | CASSPSVEETQYF | TRBV12-3/TRBV12-4 | - | many | 13 | TRBJ2-5
TGCAGTGCTGGGACTAGCGGAAACACCGGGGAGCTGTTTTTT | CSAGTSGNTGELFF | TRBV20-1 | TRBD2 | many | 14 | TRBJ2-2
TGTGCCAGCAGCTTTAAAACTAGCGGACAAGAGACCCAGTACTTC | CASSFKTSGQETQYF | TRBV7-3 | TRBD2 | many | 15 | TRBJ2-5
TGCGCCAGCAGCGGGGGGGCCATGAACACTGAAGCTTTCTTT | CASSGGAMNTEAFF | TRBV5-1 | - | many | 14 | TRBJ1-1
TGTGCCAGCAGTGAATTCGGACAGGGAGAGACCCAGTACTTC | CASSEFGQGETQYF | TRBV25-1 | TRBD1 | many | 14 | TRBJ2-5
TGTGCCAGCAGCCAAGGGAAGACTAGCCGAACCTACGAGCAGTACTTC | CASSQGKTSRTYEQYF | TRBV4-2 | TRBD2 | many | 16 | TRBJ2-7
TGTGCCAGCAGCCCACTAGGGCAGGGGACTCAGAACGGCTATGGCTACACCTTC | CASSPLGQGTQNGYGYTF | TRBV6-5 | - | many | 18 | TRBJ1-2
TGTGCCACCAGTGATCCAGGGGAACCTGGAAACACCATATATTTT | CATSDPGEPGNTIYF | TRBV24-1 | - | many | 15 | TRBJ1-3
TGTGCCAGCAGCTTAGATAGCGGGAGGGCCTATAGCGGGGAGCTGTTTTTT | CASSLDSGRAYSGELFF | TRBV11-2 | TRBD2 | many | 17 | TRBJ2-2
TGTGCCAGCAGCTTAGCGCCGAACTACGAGCAGTACTTC | CASSLAPNYEQYF | TRBV7-9 | - | many | 13 | TRBJ2-7
TGTGCCAGCGAACCAGGGGCCAACCTGTACGAGCAGTACTTC | CASEPGANLYEQYF | TRBV28 | - | - | 14 | TRBJ2-7
TGTGCCAGCAGCTTAGGCACCCGAGACACCATATATTTT | CASSLGTRDTIYF | TRBV7-9 | - | few | 13 | TRBJ1-3
TGTGCCTGGAGTGGCCAGACAGGGAACGAGCAGTACTTC | CAWSGQTGNEQYF | TRBV30 | TRBD1 | many | 13 | TRBJ2-7
TGCAGTGCTAGAGTTGGCGACCCCGGGAATGGCTACACCTTC | CSARVGDPGNGYTF | TRBV20-1 | - | many | 14 | TRBJ1-2
TGTGCCAGCAGCAACGGGGGATTCGGCTATGGCTACACCTTC | CASSNGGFGYGYTF | TRBV6-2/TRBV6-3 | - | - | 14 | TRBJ1-2
TGTGCCAGCTCACCCGGGAGTACGAACACCGGGGAGCTGTTTTTT | CASSPGSTNTGELFF | TRBV18 | - | - | 15 | TRBJ2-2
TGTGCCAGTAGTATAGCCGTCGCGACAGGGGGCCACTATGGCTACACCTTC | CASSIAVATGGHYGYTF | TRBV19 | TRBD1 | many | 17 | TRBJ1-2
TGTGCCAGCAGCCAAGAAGACAGCATGCAGCCCCAGCATTTT | CASSQEDSMQPQHF | TRBV3-1 | - | many | 14 | TRBJ1-5
TGTGCCAGCAGCCACAAAGCGGAGGTCCGGATTGGAAACACCATATATTTT | CASSHKAEVRIGNTIYF | TRBV3-1 | - | - | 17 | TRBJ1-3
TGTGCCAGCAGTTTAGCGCTAGGTAGCACAGATACGCAGTATTTT | CASSLALGSTDTQYF | TRBV12-3/TRBV12-4 | - | many | 15 | TRBJ2-3
TGTGCCAGCACCCAAGGACTAGACCTCTCCGGGGAGCTGTTTTTT | CASTQGLDLSGELFF | TRBV28 | TRBD2 | - | 15 | TRBJ2-2